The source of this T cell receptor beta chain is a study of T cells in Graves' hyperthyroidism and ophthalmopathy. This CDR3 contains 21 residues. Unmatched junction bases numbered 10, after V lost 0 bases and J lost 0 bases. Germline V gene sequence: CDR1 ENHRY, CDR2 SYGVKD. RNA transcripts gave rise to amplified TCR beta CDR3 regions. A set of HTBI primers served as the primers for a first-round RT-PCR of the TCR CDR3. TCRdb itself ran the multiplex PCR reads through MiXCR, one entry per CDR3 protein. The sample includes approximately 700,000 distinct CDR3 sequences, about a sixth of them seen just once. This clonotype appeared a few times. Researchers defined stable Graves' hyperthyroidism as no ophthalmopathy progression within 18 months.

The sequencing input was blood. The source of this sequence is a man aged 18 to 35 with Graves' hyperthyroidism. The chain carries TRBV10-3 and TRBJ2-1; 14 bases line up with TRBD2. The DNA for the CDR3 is TGTGCCATCAGTGAGTCAGGCTTGGGGACTAGCGGGAGAGCCTCCTACAATGAGCAGTTCTTC. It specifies CAISESGLGTSGRASYNEQFF.